What follows are 21 T cell receptor beta chains derived from one specimen sequenced in a study of CD8 T cells in Susac syndrome. Reverse transcription used roughly 0.5 to 1 ug RNA and random hexamers. TCRdb processed the immunoSEQ multiplex PCR reads anew with MiXCR; each CDR3 protein has one entry. The table has about 200,000 distinct CDR3 sequences, roughly 94% seen once; the top ten hold around 0.076%. The sequenced sample consisted of CD4+ T cells from PBMCs. Every receptor here comes from a human donor with multiple sclerosis.

The chain couples TRBV6-2 or TRBV6-3 to TRBJ1-6, with TRBD1 matching 9 bases. From germline, CDR1 is MNHEY and CDR2 SVGEGT. The CDR3 runs 17 residues. The junction had 7 bases not matched to a gene; V was cut back by 2 bases and J by 5 bases. In DNA form, the CDR3 reads TGTGCCAGCAGTTACACCGGGACAGGGTTGAATAATTCACCCCTCCACTTT. Translation gives CASSYTGTGLNNSPLHF.

This clonotype came up once. CDR3 loop: CSVGKDSSYNEQFF. The CDR3 DNA sequence: TGCAGTGTTGGGAAGGACAGCTCCTACAATGAGCAGTTCTTC. The chain is built from TRBV20-1 and TRBJ2-1; maybe TRBD1 (6 bases). The CDR3 has 14 residues. V lost 7 bases to trimming and J lost 0 bases, with 13 bases between them. In germline, CDR1 is DFQATT, CDR2 SNEGSKA (reference sequence).

This chain joins TRBV6-1 and TRBJ1-5, with D maybe TRBD1 (5 bases). V lost 3 bases, J lost 5 bases, and 20 bases lay in between. Per germline, CDR1 MNHNS and CDR2 SASEGT. This CDR3 spans 17 amino acids. The CDR3, as DNA: TGTGCCAGCAGTGATCGGGACTCCCGGGGGGTGTATCAGCCCCAGCATTTT. Translated, it gives CASSDRDSRGVYQPQHF.

The V and J genes are TRBV7-2 and TRBJ2-1, with TRBD2 matching 7 bases. CDR1 and CDR2 (germline): SGHTA, FQGNSA. This CDR3 contains 16 residues. V lost 0 bases to trimming and J lost 4 bases; unmatched junction nucleotides: 6. The DNA for the CDR3 is TGTGCCAGCAGCTTAGCGCTCGCTAGCGGTTACAATGAGCAGTTCTTC. This encodes CASSLALASGYNEQFF.

The chain combines TRBV7-2 with TRBJ1-2; D is ambiguous. CDR3 length: 15 amino acids. The germline CDR1 and CDR2 sequences are SGHTA and FQGNSA. Trimming stripped 5 bases from V and 7 bases from J, with 20 bases between. The CDR3 bases are TGTGCCAGCAGCCCCCTCTTGTTTGTCCTGCGTGGCTACACCTTC. It specifies CASSPLLFVLRGYTF.

This clonotype was observed once. This chain uses TRBV3-1 with TRBJ1-6; TRBD1 agrees at 8 bases. The V segment lost 4 bases and the J segment 6 bases; nucleotides outside the gene matches: 5. The CDR3 totals 15 residues. CDR1 and CDR2 from the germline V gene are LGHDT and YNNKEL (reference sequence). The chain's CDR3 is CASSPGQGRNSPLHF. The CDR3 DNA reads as TGTGCCAGCAGCCCCGGACAGGGACGTAATTCACCCCTCCACTTT.

DNA for the CDR3: TGTGCCAGCAGCTTAGCGGACCTTAGAGGCTACACCTTC. It encodes CASSLADLRGYTF. V usage is TRBV7-9 and J usage is TRBJ1-2; D is unclear. Looked up from germline, CDR1 is SEHNR and CDR2 is FQNEAQ (reference sequence). V lost 0 bases and J lost 8, with 10 bases in between. The CDR3 extends over 13 amino acids.

The rearrangement joins TRBV7-2 to TRBJ2-7, with a tentative D call TRBD2 (5 bases). The V end was cut by 8 bases, the J end by 0 bases, with 11 bases between. The V gene's germline CDR1 is SGHTA and CDR2 FQGNSA. CDR3 length: 13 residues. The CDR3, as DNA: TGTGCCAGCCGTCCGGGAAGCTCCTACGAGCAGTACGTC. This translates into CASRPGSSYEQYV.

The chain uses TRBV20-1 and TRBJ1-3, with a weak D call TRBD1 (5 bases). V was clipped by 5 bases and J by 4 bases, with 9 bases between them. The CDR3 is 12 residues long. CDR1 and CDR2 (germline): DFQATT, SNEGSKA (reference sequence). The CDR3 region has the DNA TGCAGTGCTGCGACAGTCGGAAACACCATATATTTT. Translating gives CSAATVGNTIYF.

The chain joins TRBV4-1 to TRBJ2-4; 11 nucleotides agree with TRBD2. The trim removed 5 bases at V and 1 base at J, leaving 10 bases unmatched. CDR1 MGHRA and CDR2 YSYEKL come from the germline V gene. The CDR3 has 18 amino acids. CDR3 residues: CASSERDSGGAAKNIQYF. The CDR3, as DNA: TGCGCCAGCAGCGAGAGGGATAGCGGGGGGGCGGCCAAAAACATTCAGTACTTC.

This clonotype has just one count. The gene calls are TRBV3-1 and TRBJ1-4; D remains unclear. This CDR3 is 15 amino acids long. Germline V gives CDR1 LGHDT, CDR2 YNNKEL (reference sequence). V was trimmed by 2 bases and J by 2 bases, leaving 9 bases between them. This chain's CDR3 is CASSQNSGTNEKLFF. The CDR3 DNA reads TGTGCCAGCAGCCAAAATTCGGGGACTAATGAAAAACTGTTTTTT.

The chain is built from TRBV20-1 and TRBJ2-1; 7 bases line up with TRBD2. The V gene end was trimmed by 3 bases and the J gene end by 12 bases; junction bases not matched to a gene: 14. The CDR3 is 14 amino acids. In germline, CDR1 is DFQATT, CDR2 SNEGSKA (reference sequence). The DNA for the CDR3 is TGCAGTGCTAGCGGCCTAGCAGGGACGGGGGGGCAGTTCTTC. Protein product: CSASGLAGTGGQFF.

The CDR3 bases are TGTGCCACCAGTGAGCTTAGCAATCAGCCCCAGCATTTT. It yields the protein CATSELSNQPQHF. The chain has TRBV24-1 and TRBJ1-5; D not resolved. Trimming cost V 4 bases and J 0 bases, with 3 bases left between them. Per the germline V gene, CDR1 is KGHDR and CDR2 is SFDVKD. The CDR3 is 13 residues long.

The chain recombines TRBV14 with TRBJ1-6; 10 nucleotides agree with TRBD1. CDR1 and CDR2 from the germline V gene are SGHDN and FVKESK. V was clipped by 1 base and J by 8 bases; unmatched bases: 2. This CDR3 is built from 15 residues. As DNA, the CDR3 is TGTGCCAGCAGCCAAGGACAGGGGGCTTATTCACCCCTCCACTTT. This translates into CASSQGQGAYSPLHF.

As DNA, the CDR3 is TGCGCCAGCAGCTTGGTGCAGGAGAACAATGAGCAGTTCTTC. Its translation: CASSLVQENNEQFF. The V call is TRBV5-1, the J call TRBJ2-1; D is ambiguous. The CDR3 runs 14 residues. The V gene's germline CDR1 is SGHRS and CDR2 YFSETQ. Trimming took off 0 bases at V and 5 bases at J, with 9 bases between the two ends.

This clonotype was detected once. The chain carries TRBV18 and TRBJ2-1; D is unresolved. The CDR3 extends over 16 amino acids. Germline CDR1 and CDR2: KGHSH and LQKENI. V lost 1 base to trimming and J lost 1 base, with 11 bases between them. In nucleotides, the CDR3 is TGTGCCAGCTCACCACAGGGTTCTTTGTCCTACAATGAGCAGTTCTTC. It codes for CASSPQGSLSYNEQFF.

The chain recombines TRBV7-8 with TRBJ1-2; a weak D match, TRBD1 (5 bases). CDR1 SGHVS and CDR2 FQNEAQ come from the germline V gene. V was cut by 3 bases and J by 3 bases, with 14 bases left in between. The CDR3 runs to 15 residues. In nucleotides, the CDR3 is TGTGCCAGCAGCTTGGGGGGACGGACCTACTATGGCTACACCTTC. This sequence encodes CASSLGGRTYYGYTF.

The V and J genes are TRBV18 and TRBJ1-5, with 7 nucleotides matching TRBD1. The V gene's germline CDR1 is KGHSH and CDR2 LQKENI. Trimming at V came to 3 bases and at J to 3 bases, leaving 5 bases not matched to a gene. There are 15 residues in the CDR3. CDR3 nucleotides: TGTGCCAGCTCACCCAAGACAGGGAACAATCAGCCCCAGCATTTT. It translates to CASSPKTGNNQPQHF.

The CDR3 sequence: CSARSAVWGEQFF. CDR3 coding DNA: TGCAGTGCTAGATCGGCCGTTTGGGGTGAGCAGTTCTTC. The V and J genes are TRBV20-1 and TRBJ2-1; D remains unclear. CDR1 and CDR2 from the germline V gene are DFQATT and SNEGSKA (reference sequence). The V and J ends lost 2 bases and 9 bases respectively, with 14 bases between them. The CDR3 sequence is 13 residues long.

Only a few counts were recorded for this clonotype. V usage is TRBV3-1 and J usage is TRBJ2-5; D gene ambiguous. The CDR3 has 11 amino acids. Germline V gene sequence: CDR1 LGHDT, CDR2 YNNKEL (reference sequence). Trimming took off 1 base at V and 5 bases at J, with 2 bases between the two ends. The CDR3 protein is CASSQAETQYF. DNA of the CDR3: TGTGCCAGCAGCCAAGCCGAGACCCAGTACTTC.

This rearrangement joins TRBV29-1 to TRBJ1-1, with D unclear. The CDR3 sequence is 11 residues long. Germline lookup yields CDR1 SQVTM and CDR2 ANQGSEA. Trimming pared 8 bases from V and 9 bases from J, leaving 16 bases between. The chain's CDR3 is CSIHTGLKAFF. CDR3 sequence (DNA): TGCAGCATTCACACCGGCCTAAAAGCTTTCTTT.